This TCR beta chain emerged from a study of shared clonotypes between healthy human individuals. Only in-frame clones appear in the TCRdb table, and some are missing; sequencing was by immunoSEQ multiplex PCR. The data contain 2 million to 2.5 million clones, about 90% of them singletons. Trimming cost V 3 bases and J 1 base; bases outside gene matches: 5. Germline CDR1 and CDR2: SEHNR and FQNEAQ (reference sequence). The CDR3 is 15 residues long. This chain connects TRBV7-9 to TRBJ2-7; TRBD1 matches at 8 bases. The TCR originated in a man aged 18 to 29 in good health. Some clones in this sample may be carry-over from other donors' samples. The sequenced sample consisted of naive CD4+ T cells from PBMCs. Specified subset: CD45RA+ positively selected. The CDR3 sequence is CASSFTGGLSYEQYF. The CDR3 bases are TGTGCCAGCAGCTTTACAGGGGGGCTTTCCTACGAGCAGTACTTC.